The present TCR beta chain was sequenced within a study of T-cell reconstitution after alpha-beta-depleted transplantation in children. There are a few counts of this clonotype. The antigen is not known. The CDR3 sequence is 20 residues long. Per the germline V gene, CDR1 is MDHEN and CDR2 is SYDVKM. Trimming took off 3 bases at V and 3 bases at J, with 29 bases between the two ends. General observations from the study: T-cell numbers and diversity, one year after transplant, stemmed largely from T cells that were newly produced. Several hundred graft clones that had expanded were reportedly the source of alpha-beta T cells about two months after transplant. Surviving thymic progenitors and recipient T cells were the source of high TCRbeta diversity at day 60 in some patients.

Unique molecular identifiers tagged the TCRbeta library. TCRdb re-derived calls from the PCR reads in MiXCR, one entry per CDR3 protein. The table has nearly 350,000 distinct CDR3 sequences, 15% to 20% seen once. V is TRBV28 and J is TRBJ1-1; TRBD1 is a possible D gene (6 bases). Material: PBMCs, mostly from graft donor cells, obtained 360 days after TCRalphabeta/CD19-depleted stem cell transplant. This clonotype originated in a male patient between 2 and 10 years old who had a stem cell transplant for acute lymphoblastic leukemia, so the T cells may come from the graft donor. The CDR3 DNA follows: TGTGCCAGCAGTTTTTGGGTCTTCAGGGGTCCGCCCACTTTGGACACTGAAGCTTTCTTT. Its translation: CASSFWVFRGPPTLDTEAFF.